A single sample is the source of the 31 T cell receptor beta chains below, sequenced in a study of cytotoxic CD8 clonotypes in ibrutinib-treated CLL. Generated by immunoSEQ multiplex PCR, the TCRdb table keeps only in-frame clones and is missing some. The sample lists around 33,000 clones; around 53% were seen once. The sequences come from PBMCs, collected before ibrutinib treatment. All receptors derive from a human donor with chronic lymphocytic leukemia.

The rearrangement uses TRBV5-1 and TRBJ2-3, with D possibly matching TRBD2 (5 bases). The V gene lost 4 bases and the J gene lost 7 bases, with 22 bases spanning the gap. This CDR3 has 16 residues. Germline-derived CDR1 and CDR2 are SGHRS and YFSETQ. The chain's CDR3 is CASSTREGVKAYTQYF. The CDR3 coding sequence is TGCGCCAGCAGCACTCGGGAAGGCGTAAAGGCGTATACGCAGTATTTT.

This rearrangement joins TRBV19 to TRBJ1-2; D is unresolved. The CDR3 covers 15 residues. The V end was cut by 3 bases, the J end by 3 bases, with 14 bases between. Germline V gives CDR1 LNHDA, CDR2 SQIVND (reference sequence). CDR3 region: CASSIGPANYYGYTF. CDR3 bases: TGTGCCAGTAGTATCGGGCCAGCTAACTACTATGGCTACACCTTC.

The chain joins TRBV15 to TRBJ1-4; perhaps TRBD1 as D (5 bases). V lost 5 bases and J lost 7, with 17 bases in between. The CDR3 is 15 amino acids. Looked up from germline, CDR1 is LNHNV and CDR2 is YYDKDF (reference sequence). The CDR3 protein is CATSPGVRESEKLFF. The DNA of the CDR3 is TGTGCCACCAGCCCCGGCGTCAGGGAAAGTGAAAAACTGTTTTTT.

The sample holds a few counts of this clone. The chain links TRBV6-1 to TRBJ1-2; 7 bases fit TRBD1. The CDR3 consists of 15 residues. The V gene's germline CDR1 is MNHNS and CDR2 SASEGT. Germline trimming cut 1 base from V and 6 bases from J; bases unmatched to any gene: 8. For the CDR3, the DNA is TGTGCCAGCAGTGAAGTCGGGAGGGGGCCGAATGGCTACACCTTC. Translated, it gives CASSEVGRGPNGYTF.

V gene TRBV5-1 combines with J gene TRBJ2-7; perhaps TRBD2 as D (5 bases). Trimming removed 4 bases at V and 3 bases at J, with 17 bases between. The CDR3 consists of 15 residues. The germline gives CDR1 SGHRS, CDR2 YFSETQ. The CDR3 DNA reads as TGCGCCAGCAGCCGTAGGACTGGAACCGGCTACGAGCAGTACTTC. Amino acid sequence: CASSRRTGTGYEQYF.

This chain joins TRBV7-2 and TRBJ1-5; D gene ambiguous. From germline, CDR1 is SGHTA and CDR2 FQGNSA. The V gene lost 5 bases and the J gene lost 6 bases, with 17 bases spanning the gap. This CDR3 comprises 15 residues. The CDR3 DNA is TGTGCCAGCAGCGGTGACTCGGGAGGAGGTCAGCCCCAGCATTTT. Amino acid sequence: CASSGDSGGGQPQHF.

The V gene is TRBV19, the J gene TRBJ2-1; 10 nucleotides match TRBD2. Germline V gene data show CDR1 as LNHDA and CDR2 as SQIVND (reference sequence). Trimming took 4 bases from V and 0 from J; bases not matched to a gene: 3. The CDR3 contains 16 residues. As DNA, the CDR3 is TGTGCCAGTAGTAAACTAGCGGGGTTCTCCTACAATGAGCAGTTCTTC. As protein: CASSKLAGFSYNEQFF. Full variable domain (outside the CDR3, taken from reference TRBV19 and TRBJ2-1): DGGITQSPKYLFRKEGQNVTLSCEQNLNHDAMYWYRQDPGQGLRLIYYSQIVNDFQKGDIAEGYSVSREKKESFPLTVTSAQKNPTAFYLCASSKLAGFSYNEQFFGPGTRLTVL.

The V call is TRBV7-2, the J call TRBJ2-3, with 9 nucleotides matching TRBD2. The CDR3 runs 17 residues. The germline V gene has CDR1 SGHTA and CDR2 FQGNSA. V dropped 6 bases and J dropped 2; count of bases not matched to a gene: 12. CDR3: CASRQDPTSGTTDTQYF. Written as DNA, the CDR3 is TGTGCCAGCAGGCAAGACCCGACTAGCGGAACCACAGATACGCAGTATTTT.

DNA of the CDR3: TGCGCCAGCAGCTTGGCCTGGGGGCTTGGGGCAGATACGCAGTATTTT. Translating gives CASSLAWGLGADTQYF. The gene calls are TRBV5-1 and TRBJ2-3; D is possibly TRBD1 (6 bases). The germline gives CDR1 SGHRS, CDR2 YFSETQ. Trimming took off 0 bases at V and 4 bases at J, with 15 bases between the two ends. CDR3 size: 16 residues.

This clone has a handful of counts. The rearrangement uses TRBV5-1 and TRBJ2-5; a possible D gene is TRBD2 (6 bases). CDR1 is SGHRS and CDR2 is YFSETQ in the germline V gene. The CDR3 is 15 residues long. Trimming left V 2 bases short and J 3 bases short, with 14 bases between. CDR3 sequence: CASSFGGVGKETQYF. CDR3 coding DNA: TGCGCCAGCAGCTTTGGCGGGGTTGGAAAAGAGACCCAGTACTTC.

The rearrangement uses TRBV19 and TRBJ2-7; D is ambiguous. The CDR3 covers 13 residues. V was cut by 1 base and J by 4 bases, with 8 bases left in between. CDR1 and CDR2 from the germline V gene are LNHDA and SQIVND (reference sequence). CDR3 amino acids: CASSIAAAYEQYF. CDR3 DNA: TGTGCCAGTAGTATAGCAGCAGCTTACGAGCAGTACTTC.

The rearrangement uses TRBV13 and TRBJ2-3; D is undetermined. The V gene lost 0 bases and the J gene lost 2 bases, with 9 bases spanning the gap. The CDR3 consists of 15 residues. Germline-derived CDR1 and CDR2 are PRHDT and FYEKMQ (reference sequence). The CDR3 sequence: CASSLGRVVTDTQYF. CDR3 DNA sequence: TGTGCCAGCAGCTTAGGCCGCGTCGTCACAGATACGCAGTATTTT.

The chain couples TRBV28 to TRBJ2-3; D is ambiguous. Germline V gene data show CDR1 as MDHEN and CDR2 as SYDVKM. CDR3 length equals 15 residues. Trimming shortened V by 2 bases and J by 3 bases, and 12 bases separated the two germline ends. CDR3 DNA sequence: TGTGCCAGCAGTTTAATCCCCTTCGGGACAGATACGCAGTATTTT. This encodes CASSLIPFGTDTQYF.

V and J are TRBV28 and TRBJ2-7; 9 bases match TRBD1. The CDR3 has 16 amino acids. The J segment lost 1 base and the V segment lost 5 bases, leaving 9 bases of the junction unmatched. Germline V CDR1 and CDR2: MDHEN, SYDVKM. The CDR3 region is CASSTHPGTGSYEQYF. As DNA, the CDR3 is TGTGCCAGCAGTACCCATCCCGGGACAGGGTCCTACGAGCAGTACTTC.

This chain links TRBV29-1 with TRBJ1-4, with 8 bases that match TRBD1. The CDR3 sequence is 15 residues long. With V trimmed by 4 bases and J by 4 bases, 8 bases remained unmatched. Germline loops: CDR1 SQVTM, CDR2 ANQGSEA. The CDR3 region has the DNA TGCAGCGTTGCGACGCAGGGGGCGCATAATGAAAAACTGTTTTTT. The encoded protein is CSVATQGAHNEKLFF.

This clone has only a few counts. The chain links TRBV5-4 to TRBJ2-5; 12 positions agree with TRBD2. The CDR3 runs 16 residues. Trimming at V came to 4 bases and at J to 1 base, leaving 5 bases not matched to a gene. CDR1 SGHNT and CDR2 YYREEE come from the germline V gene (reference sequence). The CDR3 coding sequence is TGTGCCAGCAGCCCTAGCGGGGGGGCGCTCCAAGAGACCCAGTACTTC. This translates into CASSPSGGALQETQYF. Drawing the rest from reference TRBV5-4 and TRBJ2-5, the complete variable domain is ETGVTQSPTHLIKTRGQQVTLRCSSQSGHNTVSWYQQALGQGPQFIFQYYREEENGRGNFPPRFSGLQFPNYSSELNVNALELDDSALYLCASSPSGGALQETQYFGPGTRLLVL.

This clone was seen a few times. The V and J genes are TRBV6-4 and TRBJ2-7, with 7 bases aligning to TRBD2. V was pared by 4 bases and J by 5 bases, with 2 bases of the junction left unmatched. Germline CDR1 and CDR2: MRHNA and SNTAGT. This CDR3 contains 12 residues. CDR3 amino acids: CASSAAGDEQYF. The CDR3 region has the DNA TGTGCCAGCAGTGCCGCGGGAGACGAGCAGTACTTC.

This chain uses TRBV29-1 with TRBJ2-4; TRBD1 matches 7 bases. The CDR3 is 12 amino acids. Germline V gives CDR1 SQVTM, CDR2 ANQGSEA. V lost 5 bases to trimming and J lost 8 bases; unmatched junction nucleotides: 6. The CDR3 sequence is CSVRTGRDIQYF. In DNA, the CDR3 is TGCAGCGTTAGGACAGGCCGGGACATTCAGTACTTC.

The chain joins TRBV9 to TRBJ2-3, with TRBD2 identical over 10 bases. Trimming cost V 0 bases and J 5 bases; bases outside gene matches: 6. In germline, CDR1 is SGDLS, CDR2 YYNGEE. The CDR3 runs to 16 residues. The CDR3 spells CASSVDPSGGIDTQYF. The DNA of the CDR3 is TGTGCCAGCAGCGTAGATCCTAGCGGGGGTATAGATACGCAGTATTTT.

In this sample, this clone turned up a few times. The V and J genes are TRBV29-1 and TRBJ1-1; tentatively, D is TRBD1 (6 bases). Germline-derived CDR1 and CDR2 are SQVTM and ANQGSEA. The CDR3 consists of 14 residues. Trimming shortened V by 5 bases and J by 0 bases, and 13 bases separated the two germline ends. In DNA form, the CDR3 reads TGCAGCGTTTCGGACAGTATGATGAACACTGAAGCTTTCTTT. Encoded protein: CSVSDSMMNTEAFF.

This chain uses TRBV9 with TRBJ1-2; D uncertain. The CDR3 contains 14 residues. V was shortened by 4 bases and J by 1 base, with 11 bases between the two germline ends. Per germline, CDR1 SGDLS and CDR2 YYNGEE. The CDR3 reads CASSPQQLNYGYTF. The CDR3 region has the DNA TGTGCCAGCAGCCCACAGCAACTTAACTATGGCTACACCTTC.

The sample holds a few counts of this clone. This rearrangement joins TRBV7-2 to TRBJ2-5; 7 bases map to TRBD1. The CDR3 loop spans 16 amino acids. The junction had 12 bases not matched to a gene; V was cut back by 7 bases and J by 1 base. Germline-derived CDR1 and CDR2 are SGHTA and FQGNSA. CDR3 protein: CASNAAPGTVQETQYF. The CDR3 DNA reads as TGTGCCAGCAACGCCGCGCCAGGGACAGTCCAAGAGACCCAGTACTTC.

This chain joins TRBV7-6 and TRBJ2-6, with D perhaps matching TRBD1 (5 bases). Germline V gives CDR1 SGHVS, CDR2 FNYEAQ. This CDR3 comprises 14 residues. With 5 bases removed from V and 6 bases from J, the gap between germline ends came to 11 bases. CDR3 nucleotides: TGTGCCAGCAGCGCGTTACAGGAGGCCAACGTCCTGACTTTC. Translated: CASSALQEANVLTF.

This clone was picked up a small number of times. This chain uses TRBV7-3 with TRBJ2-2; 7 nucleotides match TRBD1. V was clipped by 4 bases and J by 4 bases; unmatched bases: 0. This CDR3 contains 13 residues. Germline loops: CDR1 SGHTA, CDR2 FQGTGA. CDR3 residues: CASSSGGTGELFF. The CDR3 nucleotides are TGTGCCAGCAGCTCAGGGGGCACCGGGGAGCTGTTTTTT.

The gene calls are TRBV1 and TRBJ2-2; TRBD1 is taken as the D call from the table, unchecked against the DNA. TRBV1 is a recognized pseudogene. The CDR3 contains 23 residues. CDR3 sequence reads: CTSSQDHGAQGLNYNRNTGELFF. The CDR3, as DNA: TGCACCAGCAGCCAAGATCACGGGGCACAGGGGCTAAACTACAACCGGAACACCGGGGAGCTGTTTTTT.

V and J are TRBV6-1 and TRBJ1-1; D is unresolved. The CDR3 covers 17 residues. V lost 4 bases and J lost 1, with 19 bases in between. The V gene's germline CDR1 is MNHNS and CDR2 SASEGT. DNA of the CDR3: TGTGCCAGCAGTGGACATAAGGGCCGACCACAGAACACTGAAGCTTTCTTT. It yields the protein CASSGHKGRPQNTEAFF.

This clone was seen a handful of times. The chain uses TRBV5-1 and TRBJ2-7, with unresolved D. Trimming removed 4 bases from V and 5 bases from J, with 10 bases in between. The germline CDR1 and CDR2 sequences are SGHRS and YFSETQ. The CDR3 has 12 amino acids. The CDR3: CASSATGHEQYF. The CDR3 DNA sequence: TGCGCCAGCAGCGCCACGGGCCACGAGCAGTACTTC.

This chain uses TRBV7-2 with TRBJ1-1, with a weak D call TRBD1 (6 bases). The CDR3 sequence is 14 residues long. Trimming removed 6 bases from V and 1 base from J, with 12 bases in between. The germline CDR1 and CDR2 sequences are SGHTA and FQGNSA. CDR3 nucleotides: TGTGCCAGCAGTTCCCAGGGGACGAACACTGAAGCTTTCTTT. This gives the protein CASSSQGTNTEAFF. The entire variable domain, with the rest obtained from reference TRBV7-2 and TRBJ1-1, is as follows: GAGVSQSPSNKVTEKGKDVELRCDPISGHTALYWYRQSLGQGLEFLIYFQGNSAPDKSGLPSDRFSAERTGGSVSTLTIQRTQQEDSAVYLCASSSQGTNTEAFFGQGTRLTVV.

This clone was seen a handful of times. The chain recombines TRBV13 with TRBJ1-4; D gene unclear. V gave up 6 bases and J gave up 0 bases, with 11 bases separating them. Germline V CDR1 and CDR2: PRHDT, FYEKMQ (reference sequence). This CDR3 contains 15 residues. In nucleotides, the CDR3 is TGTGCCAGCAGTTCAAGCCAGCCAACTAATGAAAAACTGTTTTTT. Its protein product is CASSSSQPTNEKLFF.

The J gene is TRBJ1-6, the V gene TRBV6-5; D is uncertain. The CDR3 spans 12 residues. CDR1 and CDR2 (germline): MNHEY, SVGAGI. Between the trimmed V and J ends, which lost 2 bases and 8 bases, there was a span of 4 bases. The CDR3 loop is CASSYRYSPLHF. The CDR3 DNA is TGTGCCAGCAGTTACCGTTATTCACCCCTCCACTTT.

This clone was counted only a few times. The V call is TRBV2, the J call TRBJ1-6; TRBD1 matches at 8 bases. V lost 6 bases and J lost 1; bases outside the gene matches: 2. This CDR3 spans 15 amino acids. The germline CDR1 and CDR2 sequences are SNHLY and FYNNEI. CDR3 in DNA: TGTGCCAGCAGAAACAGGGGGTCCTATAATTCACCCCTCCACTTT. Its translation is CASRNRGSYNSPLHF.